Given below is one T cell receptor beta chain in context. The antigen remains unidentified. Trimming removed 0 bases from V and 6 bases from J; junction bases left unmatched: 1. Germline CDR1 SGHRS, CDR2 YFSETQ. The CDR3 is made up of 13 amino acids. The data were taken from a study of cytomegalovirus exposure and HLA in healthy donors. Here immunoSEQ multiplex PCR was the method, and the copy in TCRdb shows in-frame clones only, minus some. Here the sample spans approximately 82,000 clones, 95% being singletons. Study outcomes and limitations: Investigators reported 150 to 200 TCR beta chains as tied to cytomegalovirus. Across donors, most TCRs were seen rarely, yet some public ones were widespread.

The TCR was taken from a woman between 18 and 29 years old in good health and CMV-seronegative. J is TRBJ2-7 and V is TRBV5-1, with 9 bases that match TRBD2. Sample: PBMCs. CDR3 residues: CASSLEAGGEQYF. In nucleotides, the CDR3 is TGCGCCAGCAGCTTGGAAGCGGGAGGCGAGCAGTACTTC.